The rows below give T cell receptor beta chains drawn from one sample of a study of blood T cell repertoires in COVID-19. The assay was immunoSEQ multiplex PCR, and TCRdb's table has in-frame clones only and misses some. This repertoire shows tens of thousands of clones, about three quarters found once; its top ten account for under 55%. Sequencing input: peripheral blood. Receptor source: a human donor in a cohort sampled during active COVID-19. Both conserved end residues are part of each CDR3. D genes are given only for firm matches. Rows may omit the clone size; those that give it use once, few, many or a size class.

size,V,D,J,DNA,CDR3
NA,TRBV28,NA,TRBJ2-5,TGTGCCAGCACTGGCGACATGCAAGAGACCCAGTACTTC,CASTGDMQETQYF
NA,TRBV30,TRBD2,TRBJ2-1,TGTGCCTGGAAGGCGGGAGGGCCGGGTGAGCAGTTCTTC,CAWKAGGPGEQFF
NA,TRBV3-1/TRBV3-2,NA,TRBJ2-7,TGTGCCAGCAGCCAAGAGCGGGCGAGGAGCTCCTACGAGCAGTACTTC,CASSQERARSSYEQYF
NA,TRBV11-3,NA,TRBJ2-2,TGTGCCAGCACTTGGGGGCCGGCGACCGGGGAGCTGTTTTTT,CASTWGPATGELFF
NA,TRBV28,TRBD1,TRBJ2-7,TGTGCCAGCAGGAGGACAGGGGGGCTACGAGTGGAGTACTTC,CASRRTGGLRVEYF
NA,TRBV4-2,TRBD2,TRBJ2-7,TGTGCCAGCAGACTGGGACTAGCGGGGGCCTACGAGCAGTACTTC,CASRLGLAGAYEQYF
NA,TRBV11-2,NA,TRBJ1-4,TGTGCCAGCAGCTTAGCCTCGGGTATGGGAGATGAAAAACTGTTTTTT,CASSLASGMGDEKLFF
NA,TRBV7-2,NA,TRBJ2-5,TGTGCCAGCAGCCCCGGGGTCTCAGAGACCCAGTACTTC,CASSPGVSETQYF
NA,TRBV4-1,NA,TRBJ1-1,TGCGCCAGCAGCCAAAGACAGAACACTGAAGCTTTCTTT,CASSQRQNTEAFF
NA,TRBV2,TRBD2,TRBJ2-1,TGTGCCAGCAGGAGGACTAGCGGGAGCTACAATGAGCAGTTCTTC,CASRRTSGSYNEQFF
NA,TRBV6-2/TRBV6-3,TRBD2,TRBJ2-7,TGTGCCAGCAGTTACTTCGGACTAGCGGGAGGTTTGTCCTACGAGCAGTACTTC,CASSYFGLAGGLSYEQYF
NA,TRBV11-1,TRBD2,TRBJ2-5,TGTGCCAGCAGCTTAGGGAAAGCGGGAGGAGGGGGGACCCAGTACTTC,CASSLGKAGGGGTQYF
NA,TRBV18,NA,TRBJ2-5,TGTGCCAGCTCACCAGCGGGAAATCAAGAGACCCAGTACTTC,CASSPAGNQETQYF
NA,TRBV23-1,TRBD2,TRBJ2-1,TGCGCCAGCAGGGAACCGTGGGGTACTAGCGGGAAGAATGAGCAGTTCTTC,CASREPWGTSGKNEQFF
NA,TRBV6-2/TRBV6-3,NA,TRBJ2-7,TGTGCCAGCAGTCGACAGACCTACGAGCAGTACTTC,CASSRQTYEQYF
few,TRBV11-2,TRBD2,TRBJ2-7,TGTGCCAGCACTCCCCTTCGGGAGGGGACCTACGAGCAGTACTTC,CASTPLREGTYEQYF
NA,TRBV19,NA,TRBJ2-7,TGTGCCAGTAGTATAGAAGAATCGGGCGGGACGGTCGAGCAGTACTTC,CASSIEESGGTVEQYF